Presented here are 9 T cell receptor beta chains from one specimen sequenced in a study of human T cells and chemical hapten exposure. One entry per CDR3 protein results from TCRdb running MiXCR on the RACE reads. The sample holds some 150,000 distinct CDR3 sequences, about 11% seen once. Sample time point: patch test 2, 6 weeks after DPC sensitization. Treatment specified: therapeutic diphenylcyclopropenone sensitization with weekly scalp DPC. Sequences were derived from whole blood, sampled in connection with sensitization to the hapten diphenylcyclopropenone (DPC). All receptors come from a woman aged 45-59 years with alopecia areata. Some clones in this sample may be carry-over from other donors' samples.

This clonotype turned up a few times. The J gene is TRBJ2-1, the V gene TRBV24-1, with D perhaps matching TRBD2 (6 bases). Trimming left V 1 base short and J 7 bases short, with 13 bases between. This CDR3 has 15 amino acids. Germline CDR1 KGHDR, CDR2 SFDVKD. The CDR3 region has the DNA TGTGCCACCAGTGATTTACGCGGCCTAGCGAATGAGCAGTTCTTC. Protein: CATSDLRGLANEQFF.

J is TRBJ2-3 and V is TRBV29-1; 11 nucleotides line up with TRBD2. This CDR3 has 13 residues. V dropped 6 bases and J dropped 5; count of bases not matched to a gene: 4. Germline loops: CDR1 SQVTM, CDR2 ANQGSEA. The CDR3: CSVIAGGGDTQYF. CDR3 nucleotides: TGCAGCGTGATAGCGGGAGGGGGAGATACGCAGTATTTT.

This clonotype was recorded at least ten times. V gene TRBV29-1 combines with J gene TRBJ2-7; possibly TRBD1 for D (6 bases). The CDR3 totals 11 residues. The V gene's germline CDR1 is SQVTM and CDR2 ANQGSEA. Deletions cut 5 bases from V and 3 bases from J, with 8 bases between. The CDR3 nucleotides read TGCAGCGTTCGGGACATCTACGAGCAGTACTTC. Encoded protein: CSVRDIYEQYF.

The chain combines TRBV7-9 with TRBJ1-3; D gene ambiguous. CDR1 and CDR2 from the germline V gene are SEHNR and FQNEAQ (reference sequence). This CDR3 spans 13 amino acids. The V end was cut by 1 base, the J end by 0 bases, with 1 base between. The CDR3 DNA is TGTGCCAGCAGCTTAGACTCTGGAAACACCATATATTTT. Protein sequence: CASSLDSGNTIYF.

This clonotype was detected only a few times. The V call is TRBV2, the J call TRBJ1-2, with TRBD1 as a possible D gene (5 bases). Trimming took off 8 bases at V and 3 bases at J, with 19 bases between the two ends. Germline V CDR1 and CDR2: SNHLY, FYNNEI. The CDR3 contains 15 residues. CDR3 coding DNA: TGTGCCAGCCTCTCCCACTCTCAGGGCTACTATGGCTACACCTTC. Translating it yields CASLSHSQGYYGYTF.

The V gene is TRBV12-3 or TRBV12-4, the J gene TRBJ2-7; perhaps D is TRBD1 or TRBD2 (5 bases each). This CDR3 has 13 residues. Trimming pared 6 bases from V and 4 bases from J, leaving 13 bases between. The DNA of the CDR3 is TGTGCCAGCAGGCCGGGACCCCCTTACGAGCAGTACTTC. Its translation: CASRPGPPYEQYF.

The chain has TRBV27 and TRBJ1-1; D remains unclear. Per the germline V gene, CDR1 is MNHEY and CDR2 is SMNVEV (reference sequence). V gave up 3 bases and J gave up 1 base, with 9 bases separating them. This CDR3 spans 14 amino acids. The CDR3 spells CASSFSRGNTEAFF. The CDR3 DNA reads TGTGCCAGCAGTTTTTCGCGGGGGAACACTGAAGCTTTCTTT.

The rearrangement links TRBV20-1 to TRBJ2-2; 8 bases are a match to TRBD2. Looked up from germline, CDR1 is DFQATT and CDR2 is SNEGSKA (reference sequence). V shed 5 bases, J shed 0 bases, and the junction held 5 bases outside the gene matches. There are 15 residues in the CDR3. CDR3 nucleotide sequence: TGCAGTGCTCTAAAGCGGGGGTCGAACACCGGGGAGCTGTTTTTT. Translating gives CSALKRGSNTGELFF.

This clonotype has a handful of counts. CDR3 bases: TGTGCCAGCAGCTTAGACAGGGTCAAGACCCAGTACTTC. Translating it yields CASSLDRVKTQYF. The chain couples TRBV11-2 to TRBJ2-5, with D possibly TRBD1 on 5 matching bases. Deletions cut 0 bases from V and 6 bases from J, with 8 bases between. This CDR3 has 13 amino acids. Germline CDR1 and CDR2: SGHAT and FQNNGV.